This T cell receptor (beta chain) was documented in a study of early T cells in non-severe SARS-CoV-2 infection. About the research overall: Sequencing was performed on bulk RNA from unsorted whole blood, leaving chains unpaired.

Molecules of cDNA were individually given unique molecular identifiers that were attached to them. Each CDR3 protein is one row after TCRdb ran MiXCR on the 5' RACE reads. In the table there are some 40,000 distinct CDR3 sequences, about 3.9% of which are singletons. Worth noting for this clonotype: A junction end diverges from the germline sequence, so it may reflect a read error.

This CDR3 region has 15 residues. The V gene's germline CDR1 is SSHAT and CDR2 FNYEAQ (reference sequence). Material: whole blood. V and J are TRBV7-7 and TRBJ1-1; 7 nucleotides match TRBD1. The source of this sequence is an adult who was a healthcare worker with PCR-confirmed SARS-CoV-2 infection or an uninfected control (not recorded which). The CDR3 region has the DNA TGTGCTAGCAGCCCACTGACAGGGTCTAGGACTGAAGCTTTCTTT. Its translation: CASSPLTGSRTEAFF. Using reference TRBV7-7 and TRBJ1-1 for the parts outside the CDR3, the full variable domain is GAGVSQSPRYKVTKRGQDVTLRCDPISSHATLYWYQQALGQGPEFLTYFNYEAQPDKSGLPSDRFSAERPEGSISTLTIQRTEQRDSAMYRCASSPLTGSRTEAFFGQGTRLTVV.